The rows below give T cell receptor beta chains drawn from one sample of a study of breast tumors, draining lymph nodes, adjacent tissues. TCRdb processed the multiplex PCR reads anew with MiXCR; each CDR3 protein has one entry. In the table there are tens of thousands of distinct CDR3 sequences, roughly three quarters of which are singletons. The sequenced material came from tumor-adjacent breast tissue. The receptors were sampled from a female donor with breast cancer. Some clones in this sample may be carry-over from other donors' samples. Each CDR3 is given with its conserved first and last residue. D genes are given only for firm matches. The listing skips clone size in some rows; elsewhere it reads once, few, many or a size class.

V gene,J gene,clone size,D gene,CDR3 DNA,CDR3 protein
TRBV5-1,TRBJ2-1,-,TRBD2,TGCGCCAGCAGTCTGGGAGCGGGAGGGCCCGGGGCCTACAATGAGCAGTTCTTC,CASSLGAGGPGAYNEQFF
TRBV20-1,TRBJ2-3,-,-,TGCAGTGCTAGACTCACAAGGCGAGATACGCAGTATTTT,CSARLTRRDTQYF
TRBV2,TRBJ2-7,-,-,TGTGCCAGCAGTGATAGTCAGGCGACCGAGCAGTACTTC,CASSDSQATEQYF
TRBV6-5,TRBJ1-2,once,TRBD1,TGTGCCAGCAGCCGAAAACGACAGGGCCTCTATGGCTACACCTTC,CASSRKRQGLYGYTF
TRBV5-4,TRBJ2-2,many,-,TGTGCCAGCAGCGAGGAAGGGGGGCGCACCGGGGAGCTGTTTTTT,CASSEEGGRTGELFF
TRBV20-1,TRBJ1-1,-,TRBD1,TGCAGTGCTGGTTCCCCACTGCGAAAACAGGGGGCGACTGAAGCTTTCTTT,CSAGSPLRKQGATEAFF
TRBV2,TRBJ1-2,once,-,TGTGCCAGCAGTGAAGGGCGCAGGGGCTATGGCTACACCTTC,CASSEGRRGYGYTF
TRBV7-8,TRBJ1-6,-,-,TGTGCCAGCAGCTTAGCGGCCAGGGTTAGGGGATCACCCCTCCACTTT,CASSLAARVRGSPLHF
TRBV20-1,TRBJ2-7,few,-,TGCAGTGCTAGAGACCCGGACACCAACTCCTACGAGCAGTACTTC,CSARDPDTNSYEQYF
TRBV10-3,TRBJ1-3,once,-,TGTGCCATCAGTGAGTCGTCGATTGTAGAGAACACCATATATTTT,CAISESSIVENTIYF
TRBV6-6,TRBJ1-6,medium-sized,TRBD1,TGTGCCAGCAGGGGCAAAGACAGGGAAGAATCACCCCTCCACTTT,CASRGKDREESPLHF
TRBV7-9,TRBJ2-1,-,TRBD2,TGTGCCAGCAGCTGGACTAGCTTTCATGAGCAGTTCTTC,CASSWTSFHEQFF
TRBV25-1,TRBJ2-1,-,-,TGTGCCAGCAGTCCCAGGGATGCTGAGCAGTTCTTC,CASSPRDAEQFF
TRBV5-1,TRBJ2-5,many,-,TGCGCCAGCAGCTTCGGGGGCGGGGGCCAAGAGACCCAGTACTTC,CASSFGGGGQETQYF
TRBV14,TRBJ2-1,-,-,TGTGCCAGCAGCCAAAGCGGGTGGTACAATGAGCAGTTCTTC,CASSQSGWYNEQFF
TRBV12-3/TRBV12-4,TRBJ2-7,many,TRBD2,TGTGCCAGCAGTCCCAATTCTGGGGGGGTCTACGAGCAGTACTTC,CASSPNSGGVYEQYF
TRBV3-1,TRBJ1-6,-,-,TGTGCCAGCAGCCAGGGGCAGGGAAGATCACCCCTCCACTTT,CASSQGQGRSPLHF
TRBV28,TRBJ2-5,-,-,TGTGCCAGCAGTTTATTGCGGGAGACCCAGTACTTC,CASSLLRETQYF
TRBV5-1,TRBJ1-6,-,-,TGCGCCAGCAGCTTGGGAGAAGACCATTCACCCCTCCACTTT,CASSLGEDHSPLHF
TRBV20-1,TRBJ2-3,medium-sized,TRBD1,TGCAGTGCTAGCGAGGGACAGGGGATCACAGATACGCAGTATTTT,CSASEGQGITDTQYF
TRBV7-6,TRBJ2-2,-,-,TGTGCCAGCAGCTTAGGGATAAGGGTTTCGCCGAACACCGGGGAGCTGTTTTTT,CASSLGIRVSPNTGELFF
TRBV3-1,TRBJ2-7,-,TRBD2,TGTGCCAGCAGCCAATCCCGGGGGACTAGCGGGAGGCCCCGTTCCTACGAGCAGTACTTC,CASSQSRGTSGRPRSYEQYF
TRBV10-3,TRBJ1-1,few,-,TGTGCCATCAGTGAGTCGGTGAGTAACACTGAAGCTTTCTTT,CAISESVSNTEAFF
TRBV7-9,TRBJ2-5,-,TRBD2,TGTGCCAGCAGTCGGGACTATTTAGGGGAGACCCAGTACTTC,CASSRDYLGETQYF
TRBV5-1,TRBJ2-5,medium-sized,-,TGCGCCAGCAGCTTGGACGGGTTCAGGGCCGGAGAGACCCAGTACTTC,CASSLDGFRAGETQYF
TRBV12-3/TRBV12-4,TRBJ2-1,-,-,TGTGCCAGCAGTCCAAATCCCGGGAACGACGATGAGCAGTTCTTC,CASSPNPGNDDEQFF
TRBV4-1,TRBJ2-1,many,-,TGCGCCAGCAGCCAGAGACTCGACAATGAGCAGTTCTTC,CASSQRLDNEQFF
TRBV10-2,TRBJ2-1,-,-,TGCGCCAGCAGCTTGACAGAGCCTTCCTACAATGAGCAGTTCTTC,CASSLTEPSYNEQFF
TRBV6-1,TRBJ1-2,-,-,TGTGCCAGCAGTGTTTTCATCGTGGAAAACGACTATGGCTACACCTTC,CASSVFIVENDYGYTF
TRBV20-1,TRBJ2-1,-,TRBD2,TGCAGTGCTAGTAGGCTCGGACTAGCAAAGGAGCAGTTCTTC,CSASRLGLAKEQFF
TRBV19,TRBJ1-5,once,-,TGTGCCAGTACTGCGGACAGAAGCAATCAGCCCCAGCATTTT,CASTADRSNQPQHF
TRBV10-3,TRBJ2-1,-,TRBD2,TGTGCCATCAGTGAGTCGGGTAGGGCTAGCGGGGGGAGTTACAATGAGCAGTTCTTC,CAISESGRASGGSYNEQFF
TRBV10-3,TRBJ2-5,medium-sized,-,TGTGCCATCAGTGATCCCCCGGAGGCAGTTCGGACCCAGTACTTC,CAISDPPEAVRTQYF
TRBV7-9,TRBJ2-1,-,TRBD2,TGTGCCAGCAGCTTGATAGCGGGACACTCCTACAATGAGCAGTTCTTC,CASSLIAGHSYNEQFF
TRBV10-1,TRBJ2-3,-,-,TGCGCCAGCAGTGAGAAGCATACGCAGTATTTT,CASSEKHTQYF
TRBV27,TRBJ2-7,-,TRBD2,TGTGCCAGCGGGCCGGGAGGGCCTTACGAGCAGTACTTC,CASGPGGPYEQYF
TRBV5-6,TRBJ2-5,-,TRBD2,TGTGCCAGCAGCGCGGGACTAGCGGGAGGGGAGACCCAGTACTTC,CASSAGLAGGETQYF
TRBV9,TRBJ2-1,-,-,TGTGCCAGCAGCGTAGGTCAGGGGAGGGCCAAGAATGAGCAGTTCTTC,CASSVGQGRAKNEQFF
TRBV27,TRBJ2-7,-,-,TGTGCCAGCAGGAAAGAAGACAGGCTCGGGGAGCAGTACTTC,CASRKEDRLGEQYF
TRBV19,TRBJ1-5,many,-,TGTGCCAGTAGTAAAATCAGGGCTAGCAATCAGCCCCAGCATTTT,CASSKIRASNQPQHF
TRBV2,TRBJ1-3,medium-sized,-,TGTGCCAGCAGTGAAAACAGGGCATCGGGAAACACCATATATTTT,CASSENRASGNTIYF
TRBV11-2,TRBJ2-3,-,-,TGTGCCAGCAGCTTAGATGCTAGTGCCTCAGATACGCAGTATTTT,CASSLDASASDTQYF
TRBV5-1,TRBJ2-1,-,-,TGCGCCAGCAGCTTGGGACTAGACACGTTCTTC,CASSLGLDTFF
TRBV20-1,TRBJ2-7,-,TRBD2,TGCAGTGCAGGCGCGCCGAGCGGGAGCTCCTACGAGCAGTACTTC,CSAGAPSGSSYEQYF
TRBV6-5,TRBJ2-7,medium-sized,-,TGTGCCAGCAGTTACTCGAGGGAGCAGTACTTC,CASSYSREQYF
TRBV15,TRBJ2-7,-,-,TGTGCCACCAGCAGAGATAGTCGCCCGGGAATCTACGAGCAGTACTTC,CATSRDSRPGIYEQYF
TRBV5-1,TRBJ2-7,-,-,TGCGCCAGCAGCTTCGTGACGGGGCCTGTCGAGCAGTACTTC,CASSFVTGPVEQYF
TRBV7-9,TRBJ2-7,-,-,TGTGCCAGCCAAGAGAACGCGAACGAGCAGTACTTC,CASQENANEQYF
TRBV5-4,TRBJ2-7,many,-,TGTGCCAGCAGCCCCAACCCCGCAAGGCAGTACGAGCAGTACTTC,CASSPNPARQYEQYF
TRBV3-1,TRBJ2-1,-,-,TGTGCCAGCAGCCAAGCTCCCTGGGGCAATGAGCAGTTCTTC,CASSQAPWGNEQFF
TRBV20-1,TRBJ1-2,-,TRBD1,TGCAGTGCTAGTTTGGGACAGGGCTATGGCTACACCTTC,CSASLGQGYGYTF
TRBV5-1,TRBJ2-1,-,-,TGCGCCAGCAGCTTGTTGGGGTTCGGATACAATGAGCAGTTCTTC,CASSLLGFGYNEQFF
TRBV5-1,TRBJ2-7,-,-,TGCGCCAGCAGCCCTACACCTAAGCAGGGGCAGTACTTC,CASSPTPKQGQYF
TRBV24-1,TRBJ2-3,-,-,TGTGCCACCAGTGACCCCGGACTGACAGATACGCAGTATTTT,CATSDPGLTDTQYF
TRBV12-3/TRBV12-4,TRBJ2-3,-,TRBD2,TGTGCCAGCAGTAAAACTAGCGGGAGGGCGTTGGCAGATACGCAGTATTTT,CASSKTSGRALADTQYF
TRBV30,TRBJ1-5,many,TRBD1,TGTGCCTGGAGTGTACAGGGGGAGAGCAATCAGCCCCAGCATTTT,CAWSVQGESNQPQHF
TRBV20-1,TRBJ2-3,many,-,TGCGGACTATCAGGGGTGGGCACAGATACGCAGTATTTT,CGLSGVGTDTQYF
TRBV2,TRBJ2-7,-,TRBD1,TGTGCCAGCAGAAAAACAGGGGGCGGCGAGCAGTACTTC,CASRKTGGGEQYF
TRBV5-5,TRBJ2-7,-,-,TGTGCCAGCAGCTTATATGGCTCCTACGAGCAGTACTTC,CASSLYGSYEQYF